The 3 T cell receptor beta chains in this list originate from one sample, sequenced in a study of shared clonotypes between healthy human individuals. Some clones are missing from TCRdb's copy, which holds only in-frame ones; the method was immunoSEQ multiplex PCR. The repertoire includes 1.4 million to 1.5 million clones, about 96% of them detected once, and roughly 1.1% sits in the top ten. The sample was naive CD4+ T cells sorted from blood. Noted subset: CD45RA+ positively selected. The receptor source for this set is a man in his thirties or forties in good health.

J is TRBJ1-5 and V is TRBV28; D not resolved. The CDR3 spans 13 residues. Germline CDR1 is MDHEN and CDR2 is SYDVKM. The V and J ends lost 3 bases and 7 bases respectively, with 10 bases between them. The CDR3 loop is CASSLGIWQPQHF. The CDR3 nucleotides read TGTGCCAGCAGTTTGGGGATCTGGCAGCCCCAGCATTTT. Full variable domain (remainder filled in from reference TRBV28 and TRBJ1-5): DVKVTQSSRYLVKRTGEKVFLECVQDMDHENMFWYRQDPGLGLRLIYFSYDVKMKEKGDIPEGYSVSREKKERFSLILESASTNQTSMYLCASSLGIWQPQHFGDGTRLSIL.

In the case of this clone: Other nucleotide sequences from this sample produce the same CDR3. This chain links TRBV28 with TRBJ1-5; the D gene is possibly TRBD1 (6 bases). This CDR3 has 16 residues. The V gene lost 0 bases and the J gene lost 1 base, with 10 bases spanning the gap. CDR1 is MDHEN, CDR2 SYDVKM, per germline. CDR3 protein: CASSLWGRGSNQPQHF. The CDR3 nucleotides are TGTGCCAGCAGTTTATGGGGCAGGGGAAGCAATCAGCCCCAGCATTTT. Looking up the rest from reference TRBV28 and TRBJ1-5 gives the full variable domain: DVKVTQSSRYLVKRTGEKVFLECVQDMDHENMFWYRQDPGLGLRLIYFSYDVKMKEKGDIPEGYSVSREKKERFSLILESASTNQTSMYLCASSLWGRGSNQPQHFGDGTRLSIL.

This chain uses TRBV6-4 with TRBJ2-1; D remains ambiguous. V gave up 6 bases and J gave up 0 bases, with 15 bases separating them. Germline-derived CDR1 and CDR2 are MRHNA and SNTAGT. This CDR3 is built from 16 residues. CDR3 in DNA: TGTGCCAGCAGCCCTGACTCCGGTAGCTCCTACAATGAGCAGTTCTTC. Its protein is CASSPDSGSSYNEQFF.